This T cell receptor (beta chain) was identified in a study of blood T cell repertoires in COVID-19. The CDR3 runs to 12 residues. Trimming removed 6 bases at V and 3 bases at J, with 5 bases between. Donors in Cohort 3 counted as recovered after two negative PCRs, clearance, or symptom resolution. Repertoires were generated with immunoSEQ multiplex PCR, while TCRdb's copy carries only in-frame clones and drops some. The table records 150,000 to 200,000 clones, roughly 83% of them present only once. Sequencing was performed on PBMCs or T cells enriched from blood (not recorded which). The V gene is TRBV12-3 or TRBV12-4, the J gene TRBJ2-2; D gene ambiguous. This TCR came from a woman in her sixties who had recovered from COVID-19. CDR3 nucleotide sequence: TGTGCCAGCAGCCGTTACACCGGGGAGCTGTTTTTT. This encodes CASSRYTGELFF.